Listed below are T cell receptor beta chains from one sample, sequenced in a study of cytomegalovirus exposure and HLA in healthy donors. Produced via immunoSEQ multiplex PCR; TCRdb's table is partial and in-frame only. The sample holds fewer than 250,000 clones, just under 75% seen once. The sequencing sample was made of PBMCs. These receptors originate from a woman aged 25-40 years in good health and CMV-seropositive. Each CDR3 is given with its conserved first and last residue. D genes are given only for firm matches. Not every row has a clone size; where given, it reads once, few, many or a size class.

TRBV4-1	12	NA	TRBJ2-2	few	TGCGCCAGCAGCCCCCTCACCGGGGAGCTGTTTTTT	CASSPLTGELFF
TRBV7-7	15	TRBD2	TRBJ2-2	NA	TGTGCTAGCAGCGCTACTAGCGTTGGGACCGGGGAGCTGTTTTTT	CASSATSVGTGELFF
TRBV5-1	16	TRBD1	TRBJ2-7	NA	TGCGCCAGCAGCCCTTACCCCCGGGACAGTGCCTACGAGCAGTACTTC	CASSPYPRDSAYEQYF
TRBV5-1	18	TRBD2	TRBJ2-7	few	TGCGCCAGCAGCCCCAGCCCGACTAGCGGGAGTGGGGCCTACGAGCAGTACTTC	CASSPSPTSGSGAYEQYF
TRBV19	17	TRBD2	TRBJ2-3	NA	TGTGCCAGTAGCAGGTCTAGCGGGGCGGGAAGCACAGATACGCAGTATTTT	CASSRSSGAGSTDTQYF
TRBV28	17	TRBD2	TRBJ2-7	NA	TGTGCCAGCAGTTTGTTGGGACTAGCGGGGGAGTCCTACGAGCAGTACTTC	CASSLLGLAGESYEQYF
TRBV19	15	TRBD2	TRBJ2-7	NA	TGTGCCAGTAGTGGACTAGCGGGAGTCTCCTACGAGCAGTACTTC	CASSGLAGVSYEQYF
TRBV2	14	TRBD1	TRBJ2-7	NA	TGTGCCAGCAGAGAGGGGGCGCAATCCTACGAGCAGTACTTC	CASREGAQSYEQYF
TRBV4-1	13	TRBD2	TRBJ2-7	NA	TGCGCCAGCAGCCAACTAGCGGGCGACGAGCAGTACTTC	CASSQLAGDEQYF
TRBV28	12	TRBD1	TRBJ2-7	once	TGTGCCAGCAGGGGACAGTCCTACGAGCAGTACTTC	CASRGQSYEQYF
TRBV11-2	16	NA	TRBJ2-7	NA	TGTGCCAGCAGCTCCTACAAGGGGGAGTGGACCTACGAGCAGTACTTC	CASSSYKGEWTYEQYF
TRBV14	13	TRBD1	TRBJ2-7	NA	TGTGCCAGCAGCCGACAGGGAGTATACGAGCAGTACTTC	CASSRQGVYEQYF
TRBV2	13	NA	TRBJ2-7	few	TGTGCCAGCAGGGCTAACGGGAGAGGCGAGCAGTACTTC	CASRANGRGEQYF
TRBV6-6	15	TRBD1	TRBJ2-7	NA	TGTGCCAGCAGTTACTCGAGGGGGCAGCTGAGCGAGCAGTACTTC	CASSYSRGQLSEQYF
TRBV2	16	TRBD2	TRBJ2-1	NA	TGTGCCAGCAGGATTCTAGCGGGGTTCTCCTACAATGAGCAGTTCTTC	CASRILAGFSYNEQFF
TRBV27	16	TRBD2	TRBJ2-5	NA	TGTGCCAGCAGTTTAAGAGCGGGAGGGCCAAGGGAGACCCAGTACTTC	CASSLRAGGPRETQYF